A selection of T cell receptor beta chains follows, all from one sample in a study of blood T cell repertoires in COVID-19. The data were produced by immunoSEQ multiplex PCR, yet TCRdb's version contains in-frame clones alone and is incomplete. This repertoire shows some 260,000 clones, 88% found once; its top ten account for roughly a tenth. Sequencing was carried out using peripheral blood. Receptors originate from a woman aged 65 to 85 with COVID-19, enrolled during active disease. CDR3s include the opening cysteine and the closing phenylalanine or tryptophan. The D gene is left open where the match is weak. A clone size is listed for some rows: how often the clone was seen (once, few, many), or a class if it is expanded.

>.|.|TRBV7-9|TRBJ2-1
TGTGCCAGCAGCTTATACGGGAGAGGGTCAGGAAATGAGCAGTTCTTC
CASSLYGRGSGNEQFF
>.|.|TRBV13|TRBJ2-7
TGTGCCAGCAGTTTAACGGCCGGGATCTTGGGCGAGCAGTACTTC
CASSLTAGILGEQYF
>TRBD1|once|TRBV9|TRBJ1-6
TGTGCCAGCAGCGTAGGGTCAGGGGGCACCTATAATTCACCCCTCCACTTT
CASSVGSGGTYNSPLHF
>.|.|TRBV6-5|TRBJ1-2
TGTGCCAGCAGTTACTCGGCGGGGGGGACATATGGCTACACCTTC
CASSYSAGGTYGYTF
>.|.|TRBV29-1|TRBJ1-2
TGCAGCGTTGCACCCCAGGGTGTCGGCTACACCTTC
CSVAPQGVGYTF
>.|.|TRBV7-9|TRBJ2-1
TGTGCCAGCAGCCCGCGACTTACGGTTAAGATCAATGAGCAGTTCTTC
CASSPRLTVKINEQFF
>.|.|TRBV18|TRBJ2-7
TGTGCCAGCTCACCACGACAAAGCTCCTACGAGCAGTACTTC
CASSPRQSSYEQYF
>TRBD2|.|TRBV6-2/TRBV6-3|TRBJ2-3
TGTGCCAGCCGCCTAGGCCTAGCGGGCACAGATACGCAGTATTTT
CASRLGLAGTDTQYF
>TRBD1|.|TRBV27|TRBJ2-3
TGTGCCAGCAGTCTACTCCGGACAGGGAGCACAGATACGCAGTATTTT
CASSLLRTGSTDTQYF
>.|.|TRBV14|TRBJ1-1
TGTGCCAGCAGCCAAGTAGTGGCTGAAGCTTTCTTT
CASSQVVAEAFF